These T cell receptor beta chains were read from a single sample in a study of cytomegalovirus exposure and HLA in healthy donors. TCRdb keeps only in-frame clones here, not all; method: immunoSEQ multiplex PCR. The repertoire holds around 150,000 clones, 60% to 80% seen once, with around 0.98% in the top ten. Sequencing used PBMCs. All receptors come from a woman between 45 and 65 years old in good health and CMV-seropositive. The conserved cysteine and the conserved F or W are not part of the CDR3 here.

v_call: TRBV9; j_call: TRBJ1-5; cdr3_aa: ASSATDSSQPQH
v_call: TRBV9; j_call: TRBJ2-5; cdr3_aa: ASSVGTTMETQY
v_call: TRBV10-3; j_call: TRBJ2-7; cdr3_aa: AISKGSFSYEQY
v_call: TRBV6-1; j_call: TRBJ1-1; cdr3_aa: ALNQVRNTEAF
v_call: TRBV5-1; j_call: TRBJ1-1; cdr3_aa: ASSSQTNTEAF
v_call: TRBV20-1; j_call: TRBJ1-1; cdr3_aa: SADINTEAF
v_call: TRBV6-1; j_call: TRBJ1-4; cdr3_aa: ASSEPGQSNEKLF
v_call: TRBV7-2; j_call: TRBJ2-5; cdr3_aa: ASSSNRVQY
v_call: TRBV2; j_call: TRBJ1-5; cdr3_aa: ASSESTGSNQPQH
v_call: TRBV2; j_call: TRBJ2-2; cdr3_aa: ASRSEARELF
v_call: TRBV27; j_call: TRBJ2-5; cdr3_aa: ASRNFGERETQY